Below, 18 T cell receptor beta chains from the same sample are listed, as sequenced in a study of cytomegalovirus exposure and HLA in healthy donors. Method: immunoSEQ multiplex PCR; TCRdb's copy keeps in-frame clones and lacks some. This table has 150,000 or so clones, approximately 81% appearing once. Sequenced material: PBMCs. The receptors were gathered from a man younger than 45 in good health and CMV-seropositive.

This chain joins TRBV4-1 and TRBJ1-5; D remains ambiguous. V lost 0 bases and J lost 2, with 8 bases in between. The V gene's germline CDR1 is MGHRA and CDR2 YSYEKL. This CDR3 is built from 15 residues. CDR3 nucleotides: TGCGCCAGCAGCCAAGAACCTGGAGGCAATCAGCCCCAGCATTTT. Translating gives CASSQEPGGNQPQHF.

A few counts support this clone. The chain recombines TRBV6-5 with TRBJ1-5; a weak D match, TRBD1 (6 bases). V lost 0 bases, J lost 10 bases, and 10 bases lay in between. From germline, CDR1 is MNHEY and CDR2 SVGAGI. This CDR3 comprises 13 residues. The CDR3 here is CASSYSQGNPQHF. The CDR3 DNA reads TGTGCCAGCAGTTACTCTCAGGGGAATCCCCAGCATTTT.

This chain uses TRBV7-2 with TRBJ2-1; a possible D gene is TRBD1 (6 bases). V dropped 8 bases and J dropped 4 bases, with 12 bases sitting between them. Germline V gives CDR1 SGHTA, CDR2 FQGNSA. This CDR3 is built from 13 residues. The DNA of the CDR3 is TGTGCCAGCGGTGTCAGGGGATACAATGAGCAGTTCTTC. Its protein product is CASGVRGYNEQFF.

The J gene is TRBJ1-2, the V gene TRBV27; TRBD1 matches at 8 bases. CDR1 and CDR2 from the germline V gene are MNHEY and SMNVEV (reference sequence). The J segment lost 7 bases and the V segment lost 0 bases, leaving 7 bases of the junction unmatched. The CDR3 is made up of 15 amino acids. The CDR3 loop is CASSLSPGQAFGYTF. The DNA of the CDR3 is TGTGCCAGCAGTTTATCCCCGGGACAGGCGTTTGGCTACACCTTC.

This clone showed up just a few times. The chain couples TRBV2 to TRBJ1-1; tentative D call: TRBD1 (6 bases). Germline V gene lookup returns CDR1 SNHLY and CDR2 FYNNEI. This CDR3 is 11 amino acids long. V was cut by 3 bases and J by 8 bases, with 7 bases left in between. The CDR3 region is CASSEGTEAFF. The CDR3 DNA follows: TGTGCCAGCAGTGAGGGGACAGAAGCTTTCTTT.

This clone was seen a single time. The chain is built from TRBV28 and TRBJ2-4, with D possibly being TRBD2 (6 bases). Germline assignment: CDR1 MDHEN and CDR2 SYDVKM. The V end lost 8 bases, the J end lost 1 base, and 18 bases lay between the germline ends. This CDR3 contains 16 residues. CDR3: CASPPPSGEAKNIQYF. The DNA of the CDR3 is TGTGCCAGCCCTCCCCCCTCGGGGGAGGCCAAAAACATTCAGTACTTC.

The chain recombines TRBV2 with TRBJ1-6, with 8 bases aligning to TRBD1. Germline lookup yields CDR1 SNHLY and CDR2 FYNNEI. V lost 7 bases and J lost 9; bases outside the gene matches: 11. This CDR3 region has 15 residues. This CDR3 is CASTGQGALGSPLHF. The CDR3 nucleotides read TGTGCCAGCACGGGGCAGGGGGCTCTGGGTTCACCCCTCCACTTT. Looking up the rest from reference TRBV2 and TRBJ1-6 gives the full variable domain: EPEVTQTPSHQVTQMGQEVILRCVPISNHLYFYWYRQILGQKVEFLVSFYNNEISEKSEIFDDQFSVERPDGSNFTLKIRSTKLEDSAMYFCASTGQGALGSPLHFGNGTRLTVT.

The rearrangement links TRBV11-3 to TRBJ2-2; 8 bases align to TRBD2. Germline-derived CDR1 and CDR2 are SGHNT and YENEEA. The CDR3 runs to 17 residues. V was pared by 5 bases and J by 4 bases, with 12 bases of the junction left unmatched. The CDR3 nucleotides read TGTGCCAGCAGCCCAAGGACTAGCACCTCGGGCACCGGGGAGCTGTTTTTT. Translating it yields CASSPRTSTSGTGELFF.

The gene calls are TRBV4-3 and TRBJ2-3; 7 bases are shared with TRBD1. The germline V gene has CDR1 LGHNA and CDR2 YSLEER. V was pared by 3 bases and J by 2 bases, with 8 bases of the junction left unmatched. The CDR3 loop spans 16 amino acids. CDR3 sequence: CASSHQTGTNTDTQYF. Here the CDR3 DNA reads TGCGCCAGCAGCCATCAGACAGGGACCAACACAGATACGCAGTATTTT.

This clone has just one count. This chain joins TRBV5-1 and TRBJ2-3, with TRBD2 matching over 7 bases. Germline trimming cut 0 bases from V and 2 bases from J; bases unmatched to any gene: 6. Germline V gene data show CDR1 as SGHRS and CDR2 as YFSETQ. The CDR3 loop spans 16 amino acids. In DNA, the CDR3 is TGCGCCAGCAGCTTGGCCTTAGCGGGTGCCACAGATACGCAGTATTTT. Its protein product is CASSLALAGATDTQYF.

The DNA of the CDR3 is TGTGCCAGCAGCTTAGTTATCGTGAACACTGAAGCTTTCTTT. It yields the protein CASSLVIVNTEAFF. V gene TRBV7-9 combines with J gene TRBJ1-1; D is ambiguous. The V gene lost 1 base and the J gene lost 0 bases, with 6 bases spanning the gap. The germline V gene has CDR1 SEHNR and CDR2 FQNEAQ (reference sequence). The CDR3 totals 14 residues.

The rearrangement uses TRBV11-2 and TRBJ2-7; D might be TRBD2 (6 bases). V was pared by 2 bases and J by 3 bases, with 11 bases between. The CDR3 is made up of 14 amino acids. CDR1 SGHAT and CDR2 FQNNGV come from the germline V gene. Written as DNA, the CDR3 is TGTGCCAGCAGCTTAAGCGGGCCACTCTACGAGCAGTACTTC. This encodes CASSLSGPLYEQYF.

This chain uses TRBV29-1 with TRBJ2-3; no clear D gene. The CDR3 spans 13 residues. Germline lookup yields CDR1 SQVTM and CDR2 ANQGSEA. V lost 4 bases and J 0 bases, leaving 8 bases between the germline ends. CDR3 loop: CSVVKTSTDTQYF. The CDR3 bases are TGCAGCGTTGTCAAGACTAGCACAGATACGCAGTATTTT.

This rearrangement joins TRBV28 to TRBJ2-1; 8 bases align to TRBD2. The germline V gene has CDR1 MDHEN and CDR2 SYDVKM. CDR3 size: 17 residues. J lost 0 bases, V lost 4 bases, and 8 bases had no gene match. For the CDR3, the DNA is TGTGCCAGCAGTTCCCCACACGGGGGGGACTCCTACAATGAGCAGTTCTTC. Translating gives CASSSPHGGDSYNEQFF.

This clone showed up just a few times. J is TRBJ1-2 and V is TRBV18; possible D gene TRBD1, 5 bases. The length of the CDR3 is 13 residues. Germline V CDR1 and CDR2: KGHSH, LQKENI. With 8 bases removed from V and 3 bases from J, the gap between germline ends came to 13 bases. The CDR3: CASGGTLDYGYTF. CDR3 sequence (DNA): TGTGCCAGCGGCGGGACTTTAGACTATGGCTACACCTTC.

This clone was seen a handful of times. The V gene is TRBV20-1, the J gene TRBJ1-1; D is unresolved. This CDR3 contains 11 residues. Germline values: CDR1 DFQATT, CDR2 SNEGSKA (reference sequence). The V gene lost 5 bases and the J gene lost 4 bases, with 8 bases spanning the gap. The CDR3 reads CSAFLGTEAFF. The CDR3 DNA reads as TGCAGTGCTTTTCTAGGCACTGAAGCTTTCTTT.

V is TRBV5-1 and J is TRBJ1-1, with D perhaps matching TRBD1 (6 bases). Looked up from germline, CDR1 is SGHRS and CDR2 is YFSETQ. V dropped 0 bases and J dropped 1 base, with 10 bases sitting between them. The CDR3 is 15 amino acids. CDR3 protein: CASSLVQGWNTEAFF. The CDR3, as DNA: TGCGCCAGCAGCTTGGTACAGGGTTGGAACACTGAAGCTTTCTTT.

This chain uses TRBV28 with TRBJ1-3; D possibly corresponds to TRBD1 (6 bases). The CDR3 consists of 13 residues. Between the trimmed V and J ends, which lost 8 bases and 2 bases, there was a span of 10 bases. Germline values: CDR1 MDHEN, CDR2 SYDVKM. For the CDR3, the DNA is TGTGCCAGCGGGACAAATACTGGAAACACCATATATTTT. Its translation: CASGTNTGNTIYF.